The clone carrying this T cell receptor (beta chain) came up a few times. Its specificity is unknown. The sample is drawn from a study of Ad26.COV2.S vaccination and SARS-CoV-2 variants. Study details: Donor was assigned to the Ad26.COV2.S arm of trial COV1001. Findings and limits, study-wide: Substantial response breadth was reportedly seen for spike-specific CD8+ and CD4+ T cells after vaccination.

The treatment: roughly 18 received Ad26.COV2.S at low or high dose, single or two shots; roughly 5 received placebo; per-sample allocation not given. Collection of the samples took place on day 63 after the first injection of vaccine or placebo. The CDR3 extends over 17 amino acids. Unmatched junction bases numbered 11, after V lost 6 bases and J lost 2 bases. The germline CDR1 and CDR2 sequences are MNHEY and SVGEGT. Sequencing was performed with immunoSEQ multiplex PCR; in TCRdb, only in-frame clones are kept and a portion is missing. Of about 460,000 clones in the sample, roughly nine tenths were seen once.

Specimen: peripheral blood, collected in a trial of Ad26.COV2.S vaccine versus placebo. The chain links TRBV6-2 or TRBV6-3 to TRBJ1-5; 9 nucleotides line up with TRBD1. This sequence originates from a person between 18 and 60 years old who received the Ad26.COV2.S COVID-19 vaccine or a placebo. This chain's CDR3 is CASSHRGLAYRNQPQHF. The CDR3 bases are TGTGCCAGCAGCCACAGGGGGCTCGCTTATCGCAATCAGCCCCAGCATTTT.